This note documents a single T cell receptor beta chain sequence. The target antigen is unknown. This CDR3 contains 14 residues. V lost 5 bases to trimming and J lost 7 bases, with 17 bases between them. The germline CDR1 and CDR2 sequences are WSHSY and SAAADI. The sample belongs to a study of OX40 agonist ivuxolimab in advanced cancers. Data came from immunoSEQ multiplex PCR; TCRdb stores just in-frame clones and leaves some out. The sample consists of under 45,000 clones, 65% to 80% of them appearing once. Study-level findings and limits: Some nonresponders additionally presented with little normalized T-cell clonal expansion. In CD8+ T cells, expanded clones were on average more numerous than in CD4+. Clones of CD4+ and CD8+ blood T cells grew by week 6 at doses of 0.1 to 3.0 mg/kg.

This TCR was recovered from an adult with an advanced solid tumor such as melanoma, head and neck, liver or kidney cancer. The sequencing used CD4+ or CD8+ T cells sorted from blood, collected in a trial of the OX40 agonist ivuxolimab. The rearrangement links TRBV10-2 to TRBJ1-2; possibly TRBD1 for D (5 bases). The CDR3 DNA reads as TGCGCCAGCAGTACTCGAGACAGAGATTCTGGCTACACCTTC. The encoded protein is CASSTRDRDSGYTF.